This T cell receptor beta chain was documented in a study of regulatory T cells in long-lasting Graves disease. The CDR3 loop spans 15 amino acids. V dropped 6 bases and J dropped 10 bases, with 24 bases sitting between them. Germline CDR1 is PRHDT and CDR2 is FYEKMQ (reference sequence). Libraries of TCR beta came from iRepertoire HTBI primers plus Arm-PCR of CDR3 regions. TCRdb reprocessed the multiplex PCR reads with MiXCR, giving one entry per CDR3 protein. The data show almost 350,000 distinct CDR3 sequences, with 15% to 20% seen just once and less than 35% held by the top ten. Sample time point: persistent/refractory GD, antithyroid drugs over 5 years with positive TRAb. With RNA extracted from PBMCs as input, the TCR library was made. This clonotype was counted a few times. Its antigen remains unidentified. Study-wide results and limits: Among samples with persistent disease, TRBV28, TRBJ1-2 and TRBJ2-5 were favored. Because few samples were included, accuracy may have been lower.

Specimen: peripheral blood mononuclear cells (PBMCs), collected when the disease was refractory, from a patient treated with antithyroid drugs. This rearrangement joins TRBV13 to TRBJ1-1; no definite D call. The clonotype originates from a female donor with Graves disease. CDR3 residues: CASRRTELSLIGAFF. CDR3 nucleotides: TGTGCCAGCAGACGGACTGAGTTATCTTTGATTGGAGCTTTCTTT.